This paragraph reports one T cell receptor (beta chain). The PCR contained 60 Vbeta and 13 Jbeta primers. Assay: immunoSEQ multiplex PCR; the TCRdb copy retains only in-frame clones and omits some. Here the sample spans over 85,000 clones, 79% being singletons. This sample is part of a study of cytomegalovirus exposure and HLA in healthy donors. This receptor was obtained from a woman in her thirties or forties in good health and CMV-seronegative. Sequencing was carried out using PBMCs.

CDR3 coding DNA: TGTGCCAGCAGCTGGGCCGGGGGTGGGACAGGAGGTGAAAAACTGTTTTTT. Encoded protein: CASSWAGGGTGGEKLFF. The J gene is TRBJ1-4, the V gene TRBV5-6; 8 nucleotides match TRBD1. The germline V gene has CDR1 SGHDT and CDR2 YYEEEE. The CDR3 has 17 residues. The ends lost 3 bases at V and 7 bases at J; junction bases unmatched: 14.